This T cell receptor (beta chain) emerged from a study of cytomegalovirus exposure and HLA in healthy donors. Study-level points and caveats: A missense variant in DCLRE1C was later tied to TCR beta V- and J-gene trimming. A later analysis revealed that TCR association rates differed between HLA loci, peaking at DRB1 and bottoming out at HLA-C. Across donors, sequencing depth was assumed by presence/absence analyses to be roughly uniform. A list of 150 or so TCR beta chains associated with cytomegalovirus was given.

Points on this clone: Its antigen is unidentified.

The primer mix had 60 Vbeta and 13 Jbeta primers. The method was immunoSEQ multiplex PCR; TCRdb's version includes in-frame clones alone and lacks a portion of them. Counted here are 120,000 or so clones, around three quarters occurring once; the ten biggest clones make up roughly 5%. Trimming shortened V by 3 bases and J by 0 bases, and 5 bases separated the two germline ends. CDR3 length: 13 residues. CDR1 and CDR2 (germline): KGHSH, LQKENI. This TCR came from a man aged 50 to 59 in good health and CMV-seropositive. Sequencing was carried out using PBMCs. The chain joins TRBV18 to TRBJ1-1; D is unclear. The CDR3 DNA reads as TGTGCCAGCTCACCCGGGGTGAACACTGAAGCTTTCTTT. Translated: CASSPGVNTEAFF.